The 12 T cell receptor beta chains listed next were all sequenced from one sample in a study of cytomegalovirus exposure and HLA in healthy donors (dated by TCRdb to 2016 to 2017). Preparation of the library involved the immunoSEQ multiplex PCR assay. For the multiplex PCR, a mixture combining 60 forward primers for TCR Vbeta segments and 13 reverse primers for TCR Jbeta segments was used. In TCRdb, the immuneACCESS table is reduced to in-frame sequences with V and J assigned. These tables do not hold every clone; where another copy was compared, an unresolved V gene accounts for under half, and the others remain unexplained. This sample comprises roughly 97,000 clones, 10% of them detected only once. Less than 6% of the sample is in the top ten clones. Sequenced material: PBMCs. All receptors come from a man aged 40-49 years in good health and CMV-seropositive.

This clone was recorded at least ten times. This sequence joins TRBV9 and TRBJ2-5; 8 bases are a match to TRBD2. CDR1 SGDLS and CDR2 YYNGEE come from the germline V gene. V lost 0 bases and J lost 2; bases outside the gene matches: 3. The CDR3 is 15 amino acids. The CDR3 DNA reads TGTGCCAGCAGCGTAGCGGGAGGGCCACAAGAGACCCAGTACTTC. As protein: CASSVAGGPQETQYF.

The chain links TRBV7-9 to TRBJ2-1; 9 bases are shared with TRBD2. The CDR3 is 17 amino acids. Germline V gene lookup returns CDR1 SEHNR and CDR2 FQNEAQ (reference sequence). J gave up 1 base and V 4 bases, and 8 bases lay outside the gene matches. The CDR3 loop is CASSYTSGRRSYNEQFF. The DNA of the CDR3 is TGTGCCAGCAGCTATACTAGCGGGCGTAGATCCTACAATGAGCAGTTCTTC.

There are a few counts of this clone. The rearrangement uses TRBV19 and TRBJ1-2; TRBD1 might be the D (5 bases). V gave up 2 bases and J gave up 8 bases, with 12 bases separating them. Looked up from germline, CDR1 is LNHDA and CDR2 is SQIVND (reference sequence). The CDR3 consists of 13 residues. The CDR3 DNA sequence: TGTGCCAGTAGTATATTGGGGCCCGAGGGCTACACCTTC. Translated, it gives CASSILGPEGYTF. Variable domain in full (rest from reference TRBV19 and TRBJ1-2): DGGITQSPKYLFRKEGQNVTLSCEQNLNHDAMYWYRQDPGQGLRLIYYSQIVNDFQKGDIAEGYSVSREKKESFPLTVTSAQKNPTAFYLCASSILGPEGYTFGSGTRLTVV.

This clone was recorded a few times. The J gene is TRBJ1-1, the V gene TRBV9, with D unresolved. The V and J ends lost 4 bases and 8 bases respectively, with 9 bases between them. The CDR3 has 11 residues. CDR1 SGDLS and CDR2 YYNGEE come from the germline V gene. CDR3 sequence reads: CASSNSGEAFF. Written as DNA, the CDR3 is TGTGCCAGCAGCAATTCGGGAGAAGCTTTCTTT.

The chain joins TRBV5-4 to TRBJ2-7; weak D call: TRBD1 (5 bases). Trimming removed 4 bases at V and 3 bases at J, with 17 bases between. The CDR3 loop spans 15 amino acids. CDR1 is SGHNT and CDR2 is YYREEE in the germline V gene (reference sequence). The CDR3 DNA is TGTGCCAGCAGCCTCCCAGGGAATAGAGTCTACGAGCAGTACTTC. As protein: CASSLPGNRVYEQYF.

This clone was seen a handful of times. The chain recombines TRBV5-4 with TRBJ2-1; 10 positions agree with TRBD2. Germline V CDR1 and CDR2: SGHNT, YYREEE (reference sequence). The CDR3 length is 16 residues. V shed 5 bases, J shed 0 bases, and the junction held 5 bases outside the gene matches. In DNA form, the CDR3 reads TGTGCCAGCAGGGTTAGCGGGAGGAGCTCCTACAATGAGCAGTTCTTC. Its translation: CASRVSGRSSYNEQFF.

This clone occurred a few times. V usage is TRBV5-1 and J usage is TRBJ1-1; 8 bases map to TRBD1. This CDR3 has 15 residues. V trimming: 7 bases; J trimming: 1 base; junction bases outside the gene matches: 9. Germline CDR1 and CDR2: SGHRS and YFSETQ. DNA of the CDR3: TGCGCCAGCGCAACGGACGGACAGGGGAACACTGAAGCTTTCTTT. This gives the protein CASATDGQGNTEAFF.

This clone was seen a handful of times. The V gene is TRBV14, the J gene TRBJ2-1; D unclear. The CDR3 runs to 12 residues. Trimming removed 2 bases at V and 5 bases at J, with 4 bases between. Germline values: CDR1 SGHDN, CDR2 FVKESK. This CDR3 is CASSQSDNEQFF. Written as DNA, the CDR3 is TGTGCCAGCAGCCAATCAGACAATGAGCAGTTCTTC.

CDR3 DNA: TGTGCCAGCAGCTTAGTTAGCGGTACAGATACGCAGTATTTT. Amino acids: CASSLVSGTDTQYF. This chain uses TRBV7-9 with TRBJ2-3; D possibly corresponds to TRBD2 (6 bases). In germline, CDR1 is SEHNR, CDR2 FQNEAQ (reference sequence). The CDR3 has 14 residues. Trimming removed 1 base from V and 3 bases from J, with 8 bases in between.

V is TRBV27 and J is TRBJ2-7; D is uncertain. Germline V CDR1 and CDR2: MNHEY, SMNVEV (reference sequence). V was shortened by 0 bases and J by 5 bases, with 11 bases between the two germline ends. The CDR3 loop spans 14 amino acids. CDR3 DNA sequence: TGTGCCAGCAGTTTATCAGGCGGCCGTCACGAGCAGTACTTC. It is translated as CASSLSGGRHEQYF.

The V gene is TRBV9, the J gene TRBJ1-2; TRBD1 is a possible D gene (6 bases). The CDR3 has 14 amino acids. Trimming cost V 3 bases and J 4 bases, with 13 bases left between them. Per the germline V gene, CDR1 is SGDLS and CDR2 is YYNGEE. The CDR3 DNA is TGTGCCAGCAGCGAAACAGGGAAGGCCTATGGCTACACCTTC. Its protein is CASSETGKAYGYTF.

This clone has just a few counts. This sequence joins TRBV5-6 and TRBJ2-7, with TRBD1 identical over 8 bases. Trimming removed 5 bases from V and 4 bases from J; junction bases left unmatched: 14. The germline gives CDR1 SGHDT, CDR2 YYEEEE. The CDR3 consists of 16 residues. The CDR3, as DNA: TGTGCCAGCAGTTTACCACCGGGACAGGCCGATTACGAGCAGTACTTC. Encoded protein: CASSLPPGQADYEQYF.